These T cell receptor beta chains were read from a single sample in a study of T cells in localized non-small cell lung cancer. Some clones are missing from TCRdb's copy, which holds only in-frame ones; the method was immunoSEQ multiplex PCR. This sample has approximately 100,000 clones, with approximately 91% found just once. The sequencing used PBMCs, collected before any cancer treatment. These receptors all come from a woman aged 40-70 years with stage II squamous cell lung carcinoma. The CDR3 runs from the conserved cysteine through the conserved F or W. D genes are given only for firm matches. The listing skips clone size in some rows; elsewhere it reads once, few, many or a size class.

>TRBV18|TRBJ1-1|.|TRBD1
CASSPQGTVNTEAFF
TGTGCCAGCTCACCACAAGGGACAGTGAACACTGAAGCTTTCTTT
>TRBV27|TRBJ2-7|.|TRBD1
CASSPGPGGSSYEQYF
TGTGCCAGCTCTCCTGGCCCAGGGGGCAGCTCCTACGAGCAGTACTTC
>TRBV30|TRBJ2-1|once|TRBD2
CAWGSGTSGYNEQFF
TGTGCCTGGGGGTCTGGGACTAGCGGTTACAATGAGCAGTTCTTC
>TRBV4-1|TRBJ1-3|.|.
CASSLRATGSGNTIYF
TGCGCCAGCAGCCTTCGCGCGACAGGCTCTGGAAACACCATATATTTT
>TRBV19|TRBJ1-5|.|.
CASSLDGPHQPQHF
TGTGCCAGTAGCCTAGACGGGCCCCATCAGCCCCAGCATTTT
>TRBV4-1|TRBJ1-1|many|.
CASSPMGGGSNTEAFF
TGCGCCAGCAGCCCCATGGGGGGGGGATCGAACACTGAAGCTTTCTTT
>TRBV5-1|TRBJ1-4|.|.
CASSWDPGEKLFF
TGCGCCAGCAGCTGGGACCCCGGGGAAAAACTGTTTTTT
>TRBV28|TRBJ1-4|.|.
CASSPNKLGANEKLFF
TGTGCCAGCAGCCCAAACAAGTTGGGGGCCAATGAAAAACTGTTTTTT
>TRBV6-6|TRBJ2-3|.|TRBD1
CASSLGQGVTDTQYF
TGTGCCAGCAGTTTGGGACAGGGGGTCACAGATACGCAGTATTTT
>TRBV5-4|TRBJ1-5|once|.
CASSLGPNNQPQHF
TGTGCCAGCAGCTTGGGGCCCAACAATCAGCCCCAGCATTTT
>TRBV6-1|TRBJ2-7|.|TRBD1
CASRNLLTGGYEQYF
TGTGCCAGCAGGAACCTATTAACAGGGGGCTACGAGCAGTACTTC
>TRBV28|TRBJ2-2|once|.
CASSSDPRFGELFF
TGTGCCAGCAGTTCGGACCCCAGGTTCGGGGAGCTGTTTTTT
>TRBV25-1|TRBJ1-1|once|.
CASSEWGDTEAFF
TGTGCCAGCAGTGAATGGGGCGACACTGAAGCTTTCTTT
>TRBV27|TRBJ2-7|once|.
CASIPSGRGGLGEQYF
TGTGCCAGCATCCCCTCGGGCAGGGGAGGGTTAGGCGAGCAGTACTTC
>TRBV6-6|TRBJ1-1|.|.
CASRGGGWNTEAFF
TGTGCCAGCAGAGGCGGAGGGTGGAACACTGAAGCTTTCTTT